One T cell receptor beta chain is described in this entry. It has no known antigen specificity. Base quality data are lacking; no much larger clone is found one base away. This sample is drawn from a study of blood T cell repertoires in COVID-19 (dated by TCRdb to about 2020). Regarding the research as a whole: Samples covering the acute and convalescent phases of COVID-19 were provided by collaborators in the United States, Italy and Spain. The material from the prospective study consisted of cDNA or gDNA derived from T cells, B-cell-depleted T cells, or PBMCs. Subjects who had been exposed to COVID-19, were actively infected with it, or had recovered from it provided the deeply sampled blood TCRbeta repertoires that made up the dataset. A freely available public database, intended as a resource for researchers studying the immune response to SARS-CoV-2, is where the repertoires were released. The samples were drawn from the first 160 participants of the ongoing ImmuneRACE study and from 950 to 1,500 subjects provided by 6 global collaborators. Nearly every sample came with metadata listing a de-identified subject ID, COVID-19 status, age in years and sex. Where available, HLA class I and class II types were obtained from metadata supplied by the sample provider rather than from assay-based typing.

Overall study results and their limits: The quantity of clinical and demographic metadata differed by source and by participant and was supplied without curation.

At one collaborating source in Seattle, patients were enrolled during active infection and were followed longitudinally through the course of disease. Collaborating institutions collected whole blood in K2EDTA tubes following their own protocols. For TCRbeta analysis, collaborators shipped samples in one of three forms: frozen whole blood, isolated PBMCs, or DNA extracted from either of those sample types. The immunoSEQ Assay, a bias-controlled multiplex PCR, was used to amplify TCRbeta CDR3 regions from genomic DNA. For the original study's pipeline: Nucleated cell counts per sample were estimated from amplification of reference gene primers within the assay. To quantify the absolute abundance of each unique TCRbeta CDR3 rearrangement, sequence reads were collapsed and filtered. For each sample, productive Simpson clonality was calculated by taking the square root of Simpson's diversity index across productive rearrangements. In its TCRdb copy, this immuneACCESS table keeps in-frame sequences only and misses some clones. Where compared with another copy, unresolved V genes explain less than half of these, and the others have no known cause. V, J and clone size were drawn from that table, and D and trimming were deduced from the DNA. This sample is represented by 250,000 to 300,000 clones; about 90% of them were singletons. Of the sample, approximately 10% is held by the ten largest clones.

The CDR3, cysteine through phenylalanine, is 15 amino acids long. The read is trimmed to its CDR3 DNA, 45 bases read in frame from base 1. The germline V gene encodes CDR1 SGDLS and CDR2 YYNGEE. Trimming leaves V shorter by 3 bases and J shorter by 7 bases, with the junction holding 7 bases beyond the gene matches. The receptor chain draws on TRBV9 and TRBJ2-2; TRBD1 lines up with 9 middle nucleotides. This clonotype originated in a woman in her twenties or thirties with COVID-19, enrolled during active disease. Sequenced material: peripheral blood. The nucleotide sequence is given as TGTGCCAGCAGCGCCCTGACAGGGGGGGACGGGGAGCTGTTTTTT. This sequence encodes CASSALTGGDGELFF.